One sample yielded the 26 T cell receptor beta chains listed below, sequenced in a study of blood T cells in healthy people across ages. A sample-barcoded 5' primer and a J-beta primer mix were used in a second PCR of roughly 7 to 11 cycles. TCRdb fed the 5' RACE reads into MiXCR, producing one record per CDR3 protein. The sample holds about 1.6 million distinct CDR3 sequences, roughly 32% seen once. The sequenced material came from blood. These receptors all come from a woman aged 25 to 39 in good health.

This clonotype has more than one count but fewer than ten. This chain connects TRBV7-9 to TRBJ2-3; the D is unclear. This CDR3 has 15 residues. V was pared by 4 bases and J by 3 bases, with 14 bases between. Germline V lookup: CDR1 SEHNR, CDR2 FQNEAQ (reference sequence). This CDR3 reads CASSSLRGLTDTQYF. The CDR3 DNA sequence: TGTGCCAGCAGCTCCCTCCGTGGGTTGACAGATACGCAGTATTTT.

Worth noting for this clonotype: Germline and junction disagree at one end, which may indicate a read error. V and J are TRBV7-9 and TRBJ1-1; no firm D call. This CDR3 has 13 residues. Per the germline V gene, CDR1 is SEHNR and CDR2 is FQNEAQ (reference sequence). The DNA of the CDR3 is TGTGCCTGCAGCTTAGAAGTGAACACTGAAGCTTTCTTT. It specifies CACSLEVNTEAFF.

Only a few counts were recorded for this clonotype. The rearrangement links TRBV4-1 to TRBJ1-4; D gene ambiguous. This CDR3 contains 16 residues. Trimming cost V 0 bases and J 5 bases, with 13 bases left between them. The V gene's germline CDR1 is MGHRA and CDR2 YSYEKL. The CDR3 spells CASSQDVSRLNEKLFF. The CDR3 DNA reads as TGCGCCAGCAGCCAAGATGTGAGCAGGCTCAATGAAAAACTGTTTTTT.

This clonotype showed up many times. The gene calls are TRBV20-1 and TRBJ2-7, with TRBD2 matching over 16 bases. The CDR3 has 15 residues. V was pared by 6 bases and J by 5 bases, with 7 bases of the junction left unmatched. CDR1 DFQATT and CDR2 SNEGSKA come from the germline V gene (reference sequence). Here the CDR3 reads CSATGLAGGHHEQYF. In DNA form, the CDR3 reads TGCAGTGCAACGGGACTAGCGGGAGGGCACCACGAGCAGTACTTC.

The chain joins TRBV19 to TRBJ1-2; no firm D call. V was shortened by 6 bases and J by 4 bases, with 12 bases between the two germline ends. The germline gives CDR1 LNHDA, CDR2 SQIVND (reference sequence). The CDR3 is 13 amino acids. The CDR3 here is CASRASSSYGYTF. The DNA for the CDR3 is TGTGCCAGTAGAGCCAGCTCGAGCTATGGCTACACCTTC.

This clonotype was counted a few times. V usage is TRBV9 and J usage is TRBJ2-1; 7 bases are a match to TRBD1. Germline CDR1 SGDLS, CDR2 YYNGEE. The CDR3 totals 15 residues. V was clipped by 4 bases and J by 9 bases; unmatched bases: 13. The CDR3: CASSQGVQGTGEQFF. CDR3 sequence (DNA): TGTGCCAGCAGCCAGGGGGTACAGGGTACGGGTGAGCAGTTCTTC.

The sample holds a few counts of this clonotype. The V gene is TRBV12-3 or TRBV12-4, the J gene TRBJ2-1; the D is unclear. The CDR3 runs to 14 residues. V lost 6 bases and J lost 5, with 14 bases in between. CDR3 region: CASSPAGLNNEQFF. Here the CDR3 DNA reads TGTGCCAGCAGCCCCGCCGGGCTGAACAATGAGCAGTTCTTC.

The chain has TRBV12-3 or TRBV12-4 and TRBJ2-7, with a tentative D call TRBD2 (8 bases). V was pared by 3 bases and J by 3 bases, with 21 bases between. The CDR3 contains 17 residues. The chain's CDR3 is CASSFRGGQYGFYEQYF. For the CDR3, the DNA is TGTGCCAGCAGTTTCCGGGGGGGACAGTACGGATTCTACGAGCAGTACTTC.

The genes are TRBV18 and TRBJ2-5, with TRBD2 as a possible D gene (5 bases). The V and J ends lost 5 bases and 5 bases respectively, with 15 bases between them. Germline values: CDR1 KGHSH, CDR2 LQKENI. The CDR3 has 14 amino acids. The CDR3 DNA reads TGTGCCAGCTCATCCTTTCGGGGTTATGAGACCCAGTACTTC. Translation: CASSSFRGYETQYF.

The rearrangement links TRBV20-1 to TRBJ2-3; 10 bases align to TRBD2. With 1 base clipped from V and 2 bases from J, the junction kept 3 bases outside the gene matches. CDR3 length equals 15 residues. Germline CDR1 is DFQATT and CDR2 is SNEGSKA (reference sequence). CDR3 sequence (DNA): TGCAGTGCTAGAGGGAGCGGGGGGGCCACAGATACGCAGTATTTT. It is translated as CSARGSGGATDTQYF.

This clonotype is a singleton in its sample. This chain joins TRBV2 and TRBJ2-1, with 7 nucleotides matching TRBD1. The V segment lost 1 base and the J segment 4 bases; nucleotides outside the gene matches: 1. Germline values: CDR1 SNHLY, CDR2 FYNNEI. The CDR3 loop spans 14 amino acids. CDR3 DNA: TGTGCCAGCAGTGAAGACAGGGGTTACAATGAGCAGTTCTTC. Translating gives CASSEDRGYNEQFF.

This clonotype was observed a few times. V usage is TRBV12-3 or TRBV12-4 and J usage is TRBJ1-2; unclear D gene. CDR3 length: 12 residues. Trimming left V 3 bases short and J 8 bases short, with 10 bases between. The CDR3 region is CASSLFVEGYTF. CDR3 DNA: TGTGCCAGCAGTTTGTTCGTTGAGGGCTACACCTTC.

The chain combines TRBV7-9 with TRBJ2-2; D is ambiguous. The CDR3 loop spans 16 amino acids. V lost 0 bases to trimming and J lost 6 bases, with 14 bases between them. Per germline, CDR1 SEHNR and CDR2 FQNEAQ (reference sequence). Here the CDR3 DNA reads TGTGCCAGCAGCTTAGCGGGTGGCGGTGGATCCGGGGAGCTGTTTTTT. Translating it yields CASSLAGGGGSGELFF.

This clonotype turned up a few times. The J gene is TRBJ1-5, the V gene TRBV20-1; TRBD1 matches at 7 bases. V was clipped by 4 bases and J by 2 bases; unmatched bases: 8. Germline CDR1 reads DFQATT; CDR2 reads SNEGSKA (reference sequence). The CDR3 sequence is 15 residues long. CDR3 DNA sequence: TGCAGTGCTATTGGGACAGTCGGGCGCAATCAGCCCCAGCATTTT. It translates to CSAIGTVGRNQPQHF.

At least ten counts were recorded for this clonotype. The gene calls are TRBV29-1 and TRBJ2-1; TRBD1 matches 9 bases. Germline lookup yields CDR1 SQVTM and CDR2 ANQGSEA. This CDR3 is 15 amino acids long. Trimming removed 6 bases from V and 10 bases from J; junction bases left unmatched: 16. This chain's CDR3 is CSVRGGQGLIGEQFF. The CDR3 bases are TGCAGCGTAAGGGGGGGACAGGGCCTTATCGGGGAGCAGTTCTTC.

At least ten counts were recorded for this clonotype. The chain employs TRBV20-1 and TRBJ1-2; 7 nucleotides match TRBD1. Per germline, CDR1 DFQATT and CDR2 SNEGSKA (reference sequence). After removal of 0 bases from V and 7 bases from J, the junction contained 8 bases not matched to a gene. CDR3 length equals 14 residues. DNA of the CDR3: TGCAGTGCTAGAGAACAAGGGGGCTCGGTTGGCTACACCTTC. Residues: CSAREQGGSVGYTF.

This clonotype was seen only once. The chain employs TRBV7-3 and TRBJ2-1, with TRBD2 identical over 8 bases. J lost 0 bases, V lost 4 bases, and 11 bases had no gene match. This CDR3 spans 18 amino acids. The V gene's germline CDR1 is SGHTA and CDR2 FQGTGA. Here the CDR3 DNA reads TGTGCCAGCAGCTCCCCACTAGCGGACCCGAGCTCCTACAATGAGCAGTTCTTC. It encodes CASSSPLADPSSYNEQFF.

The sample holds a few counts of this clonotype. The chain couples TRBV4-1 to TRBJ2-2, with D perhaps matching TRBD1 (5 bases). Germline V CDR1 and CDR2: MGHRA, YSYEKL. Trimming pared 0 bases from V and 3 bases from J, leaving 11 bases between. This CDR3 is 16 amino acids long. As DNA, the CDR3 is TGCGCCAGCAGCCAAGATGTCCAGGGCGACACCGGGGAGCTGTTTTTT. Its translation: CASSQDVQGDTGELFF.

The table lists this clonotype with a few counts. The chain is built from TRBV7-2 and TRBJ2-3; D call uncertain. The germline CDR1 and CDR2 sequences are SGHTA and FQGNSA. Trimming shortened V by 3 bases and J by 1 base, and 11 bases separated the two germline ends. This CDR3 has 15 residues. CDR3 region: CASSFFVTGTDTQYF. The CDR3, as DNA: TGTGCCAGCAGCTTCTTTGTAACGGGCACAGATACGCAGTATTTT.

This clonotype was picked up a small number of times. The genes are TRBV5-6 and TRBJ2-5, with 7 bases that match TRBD1. CDR3 length: 16 amino acids. The germline CDR1 and CDR2 sequences are SGHDT and YYEEEE. After removal of 2 bases from V and 4 bases from J, the junction contained 11 bases not matched to a gene. This chain's CDR3 is CASSFLRQGLPETQYF. The CDR3 DNA reads TGTGCCAGCAGCTTTCTTAGACAGGGCCTCCCAGAGACCCAGTACTTC. Full variable domain (rest looked up from reference TRBV5-6 and TRBJ2-5): DAGVTQSPTHLIKTRGQQVTLRCSPKSGHDTVSWYQQALGQGPQFIFQYYEEEERQRGNFPDRFSGHQFPNYSSELNVNALLLGDSALYLCASSFLRQGLPETQYFGPGTRLLVL.

CDR3 amino acids: CASSQGWTSGRAGRETQYF. The CDR3 nucleotides are TGCGCCAGCAGCCAAGGTTGGACTAGCGGGAGGGCCGGGAGAGAGACCCAGTACTTC. The V and J genes are TRBV4-1 and TRBJ2-5, with 15 bases aligning to TRBD2. This CDR3 is built from 19 residues. The V segment lost 1 base and the J segment 4 bases; nucleotides outside the gene matches: 10. Germline values: CDR1 MGHRA, CDR2 YSYEKL.

This clonotype was seen at least ten times. The chain has TRBV4-1 and TRBJ2-7, with 9 bases that match TRBD1. The junction had 6 bases not matched to a gene; V was cut back by 1 base and J by 2 bases. Germline V gene data show CDR1 as MGHRA and CDR2 as YSYEKL. This CDR3 is built from 16 residues. The CDR3 here is CASSQGVGDRAYEQYF. The DNA for the CDR3 is TGCGCCAGCAGCCAAGGAGTAGGGGACAGGGCCTACGAGCAGTACTTC.

The rearrangement links TRBV30 to TRBJ2-3, with a weak D call TRBD2 (5 bases). V was trimmed by 2 bases and J by 2 bases, leaving 8 bases between them. This CDR3 is built from 13 residues. The V gene's germline CDR1 is GTSNPN and CDR2 SVGIG (reference sequence). CDR3 bases: TGTGCCTGGAGTAAGCGGCTCACAGATACGCAGTATTTT. Translated, it gives CAWSKRLTDTQYF.

This chain joins TRBV7-2 and TRBJ2-3, with TRBD2 matching over 9 bases. J gave up 5 bases and V 1 base, and 4 bases lay outside the gene matches. The germline V gene has CDR1 SGHTA and CDR2 FQGNSA. This CDR3 is built from 15 residues. CDR3 residues: CASSLVAGALDTQYF. Written as DNA, the CDR3 is TGTGCCAGCAGCTTAGTAGCGGGAGCCTTAGATACGCAGTATTTT.

The chain has TRBV20-1 and TRBJ2-5; TRBD2 might be the D (6 bases). The CDR3 is 14 amino acids. Germline CDR1 DFQATT, CDR2 SNEGSKA (reference sequence). V shed 3 bases and J shed 3 bases, with 14 bases lying between them. CDR3 DNA sequence: TGCAGTGCTAGCCCCCGGAGGGAGGAAGAGACCCAGTACTTC. Encoded protein: CSASPRREEETQYF.

This chain uses TRBV2 with TRBJ1-2; 7 bases are a match to TRBD1. The ends lost 1 base at V and 4 bases at J; junction bases unmatched: 18. Looked up from germline, CDR1 is SNHLY and CDR2 is FYNNEI. CDR3 length equals 19 residues. The CDR3 DNA is TGTGCCAGCAGTGAAGTCCCAGGGGGGGTGGTAGGGGAAGCCTATGGCTACACCTTC. Amino acids: CASSEVPGGVVGEAYGYTF.